This TCR beta chain was identified in a study of T cell responses to AZD1222 COVID-19 vaccine. CDR1 is SGHRS and CDR2 is YFSETQ in the germline V gene. V shed 2 bases, J shed 9 bases, and the junction held 5 bases outside the gene matches. The CDR3 totals 14 residues. Clones were read by immunoSEQ multiplex PCR, and TCRdb kept only the in-frame ones, dropping some. The data contain about 110,000 clones, approximately 90% of them singletons. The V and J genes are TRBV5-1 and TRBJ1-6; TRBD1 aligns across 7 bases. Material: peripheral blood, obtained 28 days after the second AZD1222 dose. This receptor was taken from an adult who received the AZD1222 COVID-19 vaccine. The DNA of the CDR3 is TGCGCCAGCAGCTTCGAGACAGGGCCTTCACCCCTCCACTTT. It specifies CASSFETGPSPLHF.